These 10 T cell receptor beta chains came from one sample sequenced in a study of cytomegalovirus exposure and HLA in healthy donors. The PCR used 60 Vbeta and 13 Jbeta primers. TCRdb's copy holds only in-frame clones and misses some; the assay was immunoSEQ multiplex PCR. Here the sample spans 75,000 to 95,000 clones, 75% to 90% being singletons. Sequenced material: PBMCs. The receptors shown here come from a man between 18 and 35 years old in good health and CMV-seronegative.

The chain employs TRBV6-4 and TRBJ2-1, with 11 bases fitting TRBD2. Germline V lookup: CDR1 MRHNA, CDR2 SNTAGT. J was trimmed by 5 bases and V by 4 bases; bases with no gene match: 4. The CDR3 is made up of 15 amino acids. The CDR3 nucleotides read TGTGCCAGCAGTGGGGGACTAGCGGCAAACAATGAGCAGTTCTTC. Amino acids: CASSGGLAANNEQFF.

V gene TRBV6-5 combines with J gene TRBJ2-5; D not certain. The J call could be wrong; TRBJ2-7 is a better fit for the DNA end. Germline V gene lookup returns CDR1 MNHEY and CDR2 SVGAGI. The CDR3 runs to 13 residues. The CDR3 reads CASSYSGTYEQYF. The CDR3 coding sequence is TGTGCCAGCAGTTACTCCGGTACCTACGAGCAGTACTTC.

The DNA of the CDR3 is TGTGCCAGCAGCTCGAAGGGGGGACAGGGCAACTATGGCTACACCTTC. Translating gives CASSSKGGQGNYGYTF. The chain combines TRBV7-2 with TRBJ1-2; 9 bases line up with TRBD1. Germline CDR1 and CDR2: SGHTA and FQGNSA. V dropped 4 bases and J dropped 2; count of bases not matched to a gene: 8. The CDR3 has 16 residues.

The chain couples TRBV2 to TRBJ1-5; 9 nucleotides match TRBD1. Germline values: CDR1 SNHLY, CDR2 FYNNEI. Trimming cost V 6 bases and J 2 bases; bases outside gene matches: 5. CDR3 length: 15 residues. The CDR3 here is CASSGTGWGNQPQHF. The CDR3 DNA sequence: TGTGCCAGCAGCGGGACAGGGTGGGGCAATCAGCCCCAGCATTTT.

The genes are TRBV6-1 and TRBJ2-7, with 9 bases lining up with TRBD1. With V trimmed by 4 bases and J by 3 bases, 4 bases remained unmatched. The CDR3 loop spans 14 amino acids. Germline V gene sequence: CDR1 MNHNS, CDR2 SASEGT. The CDR3 protein is CASSVDRGFYEQYF. The CDR3, as DNA: TGTGCCAGCAGTGTCGACAGGGGGTTCTACGAGCAGTACTTC.

This chain links TRBV13 with TRBJ1-6; 10 positions agree with TRBD1. V was pared by 6 bases and J by 10 bases, with 9 bases of the junction left unmatched. This CDR3 is 15 amino acids long. Looked up from germline, CDR1 is PRHDT and CDR2 is FYEKMQ (reference sequence). The CDR3 protein is CASRIGGQGFSPLHF. CDR3 bases: TGTGCCAGCAGAATAGGGGGACAGGGGTTCTCACCCCTCCACTTT.

The chain combines TRBV15 with TRBJ2-5; 9 nucleotides match TRBD1. Germline assignment: CDR1 LNHNV and CDR2 YYDKDF (reference sequence). V trimming: 4 bases; J trimming: 5 bases; junction bases outside the gene matches: 11. The CDR3 covers 16 residues. The CDR3 loop reads CATSIGGQGTKETQYF. CDR3 bases: TGTGCCACCAGCATAGGGGGACAGGGTACGAAGGAGACCCAGTACTTC. Complete variable domain (other parts from reference TRBV15 and TRBJ2-5): DAMVIQNPRYQVTQFGKPVTLSCSQTLNHNVMYWYQQKSSQAPKLLFHYYDKDFNNEADTPDNFQSRRPNTSFCFLDIRSPGLGDTAMYLCATSIGGQGTKETQYFGPGTRLLVL.

The chain joins TRBV5-4 to TRBJ2-3; TRBD2 might be the D (6 bases). Looked up from germline, CDR1 is SGHNT and CDR2 is YYREEE (reference sequence). V lost 7 bases and J 3 bases, leaving 12 bases between the germline ends. The CDR3 is made up of 13 amino acids. CDR3 nucleotide sequence: TGTGCCAGCTATACTGCGGGAACAGATACGCAGTATTTT. Translation gives CASYTAGTDTQYF.

The genes are TRBV6-5 and TRBJ2-7; TRBD1 is a possible D gene (6 bases). V lost 6 bases, J lost 3 bases, and 6 bases lay in between. CDR3 length: 11 residues. Germline CDR1 MNHEY, CDR2 SVGAGI. The CDR3, as DNA: TGTGCCAGCAGGGGACACTACGAGCAGTACTTC. It encodes CASRGHYEQYF.

A single count supports this clone. The rearrangement uses TRBV5-4 and TRBJ2-7; 9 positions match TRBD1. There are 16 residues in the CDR3. Unmatched junction bases numbered 13, after V lost 3 bases and J lost 6 bases. Germline CDR1 SGHNT, CDR2 YYREEE (reference sequence). CDR3 sequence (DNA): TGTGCCAGCAGCTCCTCCGGGACAGGGAAAAATCGCGAGCAGTACTTC. Encoded protein: CASSSSGTGKNREQYF.